This T cell receptor beta chain was captured in a study of cytotoxic CD8 clonotypes in ibrutinib-treated CLL. Study outcomes and limitations: Clonality grew at ibrutinib response; at progression, it decreased back toward baseline. Progressing patients had sampling times that differed from those of sustained-remission patients. While tracking circulating CD8+ T-cell counts, baseline clonality exceeded that of age-matched healthy donors.

Produced via immunoSEQ multiplex PCR; TCRdb's table is partial and in-frame only. Of approximately 100,000 clones listed, approximately 80% are singletons. Trimming took off 0 bases at V and 1 base at J, with 8 bases between the two ends. The CDR3 contains 15 residues. Germline V lookup: CDR1 SGHVS, CDR2 FQNEAQ. Of note for this clone: Its antigen is unknown.

The rearrangement joins TRBV7-8 to TRBJ2-3; possibly TRBD1 or TRBD2 for D (5 bases each). The sample here was PBMCs, taken after 12 months of ibrutinib treatment. This sequence originates from a human donor with chronic lymphocytic leukemia. The CDR3 protein is CASSLAPGRTDTQYF. The CDR3 DNA follows: TGTGCCAGCAGCTTAGCTCCGGGGCGCACAGATACGCAGTATTTT.